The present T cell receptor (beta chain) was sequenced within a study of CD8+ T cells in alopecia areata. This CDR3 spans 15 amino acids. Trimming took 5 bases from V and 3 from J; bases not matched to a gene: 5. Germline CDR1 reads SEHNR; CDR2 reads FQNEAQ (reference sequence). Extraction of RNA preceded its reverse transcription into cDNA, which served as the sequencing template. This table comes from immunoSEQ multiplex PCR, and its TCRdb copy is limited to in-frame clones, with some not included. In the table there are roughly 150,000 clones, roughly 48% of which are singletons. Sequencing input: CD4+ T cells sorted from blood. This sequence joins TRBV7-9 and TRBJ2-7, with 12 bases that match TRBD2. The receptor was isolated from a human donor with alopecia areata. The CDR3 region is CASSLRTSGNYEQYF. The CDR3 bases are TGTGCCAGCAGCCTCCGGACTAGCGGGAACTACGAGCAGTACTTC.